This T cell receptor (beta chain) was recovered during a study of blood T cell repertoires in COVID-19. Across the whole study: Some COVID-19 samples were acute and others convalescent; all came from the United States, Italy and Spain. PBMCs, B-cell-depleted T cells, or T cells provided the cDNA or gDNA that made up the material.

The authors' processing: Amplified reference gene primers provided the basis for estimating nucleated cell counts. TCRdb's copy holds only in-frame clones and misses some; the assay was immunoSEQ multiplex PCR. V, J and clone size are those of that table, while D and trimming were read from the DNA. The sample has some 140,000 clones; under 80% are singletons. Germline V gene data show CDR1 as MNHEY and CDR2 as SVGEGT. The CDR3 loop spans 15 amino acids. Trimming pared 2 bases from V and 4 bases from J, leaving 12 bases between. The sequence was collected from a man at least 80 years old with acute or convalescent COVID-19. The specimen sequenced was peripheral blood. The V call is TRBV6-2 or TRBV6-3, the J call TRBJ1-5, with D possibly being TRBD1 (6 bases). The CDR3 bases are TGTGCCAGCAGTTACACAGGGACCTTAAATCAGCCCCAGCATTTT. Amino acid sequence: CASSYTGTLNQPQHF.